This T cell receptor (beta chain) was profiled in a study of blood T cell repertoires in COVID-19. Study-wide background: Material from acute and convalescent COVID-19 was sourced from the United States, Italy and Spain. From T cells, B-cell-depleted T cells, or PBMCs came the material, which was cDNA or gDNA.

Germline CDR1 and CDR2: ENHRY and SYGVKD. This CDR3 spans 14 amino acids. Trimming at V came to 10 bases and at J to 7 bases, leaving 14 bases not matched to a gene. In the original workflow: The assay estimated nucleated cells by amplifying reference gene primers. TCRdb keeps only in-frame clones here, not all; method: immunoSEQ multiplex PCR. V and J calls and clone size are copied from that table; D and trimming were computed from the DNA. The sample includes some 62,000 clones, 70% to 90% of them seen just once. Study members were between about 18 and 95 years old and lived in roughly 24 US regions.

The rearrangement uses TRBV10-3 and TRBJ2-3, with 7 bases identical to TRBD2. This receptor was taken from a woman in her thirties or forties with acute COVID-19. The sample comprised PBMCs or T cells enriched from blood (not recorded which). This CDR3 reads CASRTEGSGNTQYF. The CDR3 region has the DNA TGTGCCAGCCGGACTGAAGGGAGCGGGAATACGCAGTATTTT.